This T cell receptor beta chain originates from a study of T cells in Graves' hyperthyroidism and ophthalmopathy (dated 2019 in TCRdb). Regarding the research as a whole: Peripheral blood samples were taken at initial diagnosis, before any treatment was given. A discovery cohort of about a hundred patients, fewer than 50 with Graves' ophthalmopathy and 55 to 65 with stable Graves' hyperthyroidism, was used to find distinguishing TCR V-J signatures. Whether ophthalmopathy could be predicted prospectively was tested in an independent validation cohort made up of approximately 19 hyperthyroidism patients plus 17 patients who later progressed to ophthalmopathy. The 100 or so discovery patients were divided at random into training and test sets in a 7:3 ratio. Thyroid tissue and blood T-cell repertoires from several Graves' hyperthyroidism patients were also compared in the study. After blood sampling, hyperthyroidism patients were treated with methimazole at a starting dose of 30 mg daily, and ophthalmopathy patients were treated with high-dose intravenous methylprednisolone. TCR Vbeta CDR3 sequencing of 140 or so peripheral blood samples (over 40 ophthalmopathy, about 80 hyperthyroidism and roughly 17 progressor patients) is reported in the paper.

The germline V gene provides CDR1 MGHRA and CDR2 YSYEKL. Counted from cysteine to phenylalanine, this CDR3 has 15 amino acids. The retained sequence is limited to the CDR3, 45 bases, with the frame set at the first base. V loses 0 bases of germline sequence and J loses 8 bases, and the interval between the two ends is 14 bases. The TCR beta CDR3 regions were amplified from the RNA transcripts. For the first round of RT-PCR on the TCR CDR3, the HTBI primer set was used together with the Qiagen OneStep RT-PCR kit. A second multiplex PCR round built the libraries, followed by size selection and purification. Sequencing of the libraries was done on an Illumina HiSeq2000 using paired-end 100 bp reads. In the authors' own workflow: Raw data were processed with SOAPnuke, discarding reads with adapters, uncalled bases, mean Phred below 15, or no exact constant-primer or identifier match. High-quality paired reads were merged using COPE v1.2.5, and each unique nucleotide sequence was defined as a clonotype. Clonotypes were aligned to IMGT TRBV, TRBD and TRBJ reference segments using MiTCR v1.1. Only V-J combinations with frequency above 0.0001, covering about 99% of repertoires, were analysed. The TCS score was defined as the ratio of F50 (clonal expansion) to E x V (chaos), calculated using BLOSUM62-based TCRdist between CDR3 peptides within each V-J. Welch's t-statistics and random forest reduced 500 to 650 V-J features to 13, which were used in a naive Bayes classifier (R e1071). TCRdb applied fastp at Q25 and MiXCR to the public reads, then kept only in-frame beta chains. Under each unique CDR3 protein, matching rows form one entry showing the most common genes and DNA. It is TCRdb's table, rather than the study itself, that gives the V and J calls and clone size. Counted in this sample were roughly 350,000 distinct CDR3 sequences; roughly 15% of them appeared once. The ten largest clones take up around 20% of the sample.

The table lists this clonotype with many counts. Its antigen remains unidentified. One base away there is no much larger clone; base qualities are not given. In the ophthalmopathy patients, disease was moderately to severely active, with a Clinical Activity Score of 3 or more, a NOSPECS grade of 4 or more, and a duration of less than 3 months. Exclusion was applied to patients with uncontrolled infections, other autoimmune diseases, pregnancy or lactation. Diagnoses were established on the basis of clinical symptoms, serum thyroxine and TRAb, thyroid ultrasound, and orbital computed tomography. Ficoll-Paque density gradient centrifugation was used to isolate PBMCs from 10 ml of fresh peripheral blood. Total RNA was extracted with Trizol reagent, and quality was checked on an Agilent 2100 Bioanalyzer. Overall results and qualifications from the work: Most expanded thyroid clonotypes (frequency above 0.001) were also found in blood, which suggests that blood repertoires may mirror thyroid immune responses. In cross-validation, a model built on a 13 V-J signature told ophthalmopathy apart from stable hyperthyroidism with approximately 91% sensitivity and 81% to 82% specificity, and in testing the same model reached 80%/75%. No statistical method was used to fix the sample size in advance, and group allocation was not hidden from the investigators. During validation, the model predicted progression to ophthalmopathy a median of around 7 months ahead of onset, with 60% to 71% sensitivity and 72% to 85% specificity.

The receptor was isolated from a woman aged 25-40 years with Graves' ophthalmopathy. The rearrangement joined TRBV4-1 to TRBJ2-1; matching of 5 bases hints at TRBD1 as the D gene. Material: blood. The DNA is as follows: TGCGCCAGCAGCCAAGAGAGGCAGGGTCGGGATGAGCAGTTCTTC. The translation is CASSQERQGRDEQFF.